A selection of T cell receptor beta chains follows, all from one sample in a study of T cells after yellow fever vaccination. TCRdb itself ran the 5' RACE reads through MiXCR, one entry per CDR3 protein. The table shows 620,000 or so distinct CDR3 sequences, with roughly an eighth occurring only once. The sequences come from PBMCs, collected on the day of the yellow fever booster vaccination. The receptor source for this set is a man aged 30-40 years who received the YFV17D yellow fever vaccine. Each CDR3 is given with its conserved first and last residue. Each record gives: clone size, CDR3 length, J gene, V gene, D gene, CDR3 protein, CDR3 DNA. The D gene is left open where the match is weak. Size is omitted from some rows. Given values are once, few, many or a class for expanded clones.

clone size: few
CDR3 length: 15
J gene: TRBJ2-6
V gene: TRBV28
D gene: -
CDR3 protein: CASTSSAAGANVLTF
CDR3 DNA: TGTGCCAGCACCTCGAGCGCGGCTGGGGCCAACGTCCTGACTTTC

clone size: few
CDR3 length: 13
J gene: TRBJ1-1
V gene: TRBV7-8
D gene: -
CDR3 protein: CASSLWGRSEAFF
CDR3 DNA: TGTGCCAGCAGCTTATGGGGAAGGAGTGAAGCTTTCTTT

clone size: many
CDR3 length: 13
J gene: TRBJ2-7
V gene: TRBV27
D gene: -
CDR3 protein: CASSLGRSYEQYF
CDR3 DNA: TGCGCCAGCAGCTTGGGCAGATCCTACGAGCAGTACTTC

clone size: -
CDR3 length: 13
J gene: TRBJ1-6
V gene: TRBV10-2
D gene: TRBD1
CDR3 protein: CASSGQGDSPLHF
CDR3 DNA: TGCGCCAGCTCGGGACAGGGGGATTCACCCCTCCACTTT

clone size: few
CDR3 length: 14
J gene: TRBJ1-5
V gene: TRBV20-1
D gene: TRBD1
CDR3 protein: CSAKGGSGNQPQHF
CDR3 DNA: TGCAGTGCTAAAGGGGGCTCGGGCAATCAGCCCCAGCATTTT

clone size: -
CDR3 length: 18
J gene: TRBJ2-6
V gene: TRBV10-3
D gene: TRBD2
CDR3 protein: CAISESTSGNWGANVLTF
CDR3 DNA: TGTGCCATCAGTGAGTCAACTAGCGGGAATTGGGGGGCCAACGTCCTGACTTTC

clone size: -
CDR3 length: 14
J gene: TRBJ2-7
V gene: TRBV12-3/TRBV12-4
D gene: -
CDR3 protein: CASSFEKSSDEQYF
CDR3 DNA: TGTGCCAGCAGTTTCGAGAAGAGCTCGGACGAGCAGTACTTC

clone size: few
CDR3 length: 16
J gene: TRBJ2-5
V gene: TRBV7-2
D gene: -
CDR3 protein: CASSISPLAEQETQYF
CDR3 DNA: TGTGCCAGCAGCATTTCCCCTCTTGCGGAACAAGAGACCCAGTACTTC

clone size: -
CDR3 length: 20
J gene: TRBJ2-2
V gene: TRBV21-1
D gene: -
CDR3 protein: CASSWDWTSGRAANTGELFF
CDR3 DNA: TGTGCCAGCAGCTGGGATTGGACTAGCGGGAGGGCCGCGAACACCGGGGAGCTGTTTTTT

clone size: few
CDR3 length: 14
J gene: TRBJ2-1
V gene: TRBV15
D gene: -
CDR3 protein: CATSRRTVVDEQFF
CDR3 DNA: TGTGCCACCAGCAGACGGACTGTGGTGGATGAGCAGTTCTTC

clone size: -
CDR3 length: 13
J gene: TRBJ2-1
V gene: TRBV12-3/TRBV12-4
D gene: -
CDR3 protein: CASSPTLGPEQFF
CDR3 DNA: TGTGCCAGCAGTCCAACCCTGGGTCCGGAGCAGTTCTTC

clone size: -
CDR3 length: 16
J gene: TRBJ2-2
V gene: TRBV7-9
D gene: TRBD2
CDR3 protein: CASSRSGAGDAGELFF
CDR3 DNA: TGTGCCAGCAGCCGATCTGGGGCGGGAGACGCCGGGGAGCTGTTTTTT

clone size: -
CDR3 length: 18
J gene: TRBJ1-5
V gene: TRBV6-5
D gene: -
CDR3 protein: CASSYRGNKLYSNQPQHF
CDR3 DNA: TGTGCCAGCAGTTACAGGGGGAATAAACTCTATAGCAATCAGCCCCAGCATTTT

clone size: many
CDR3 length: 13
J gene: TRBJ2-5
V gene: TRBV29-1
D gene: TRBD2
CDR3 protein: CTIQREIGETQYF
CDR3 DNA: TGCACCATACAGCGGGAGATAGGAGAGACCCAGTACTTC

clone size: -
CDR3 length: 13
J gene: TRBJ2-7
V gene: TRBV30
D gene: -
CDR3 protein: CAWRGGPSYEQYF
CDR3 DNA: TGTGCCTGGAGGGGCGGACCATCCTACGAGCAGTACTTC

clone size: few
CDR3 length: 15
J gene: TRBJ2-7
V gene: TRBV7-9
D gene: TRBD2
CDR3 protein: CASSPGLASPYEQYF
CDR3 DNA: TGTGCCAGCAGCCCCGGACTAGCGAGCCCCTACGAGCAGTACTTC

clone size: -
CDR3 length: 11
J gene: TRBJ2-7
V gene: TRBV6-1
D gene: TRBD1
CDR3 protein: CASLFGGTGNF
CDR3 DNA: TGTGCCAGCCTATTCGGTGGGACAGGGAACTTC

clone size: many
CDR3 length: 15
J gene: TRBJ2-7
V gene: TRBV3-1
D gene: -
CDR3 protein: CASSQDRVRGGEQYF
CDR3 DNA: TGTGCCAGCAGCCAAGATCGGGTGCGAGGGGGGGAGCAGTACTTC

clone size: -
CDR3 length: 15
J gene: TRBJ2-2
V gene: TRBV6-1
D gene: -
CDR3 protein: CASTPGAVGTGELFF
CDR3 DNA: TGTGCCAGCACCCCGGGAGCGGTCGGCACCGGGGAGCTGTTTTTT

clone size: -
CDR3 length: 13
J gene: TRBJ2-7
V gene: TRBV9
D gene: -
CDR3 protein: CASSVKGTHEQYF
CDR3 DNA: TGTGCCAGCAGCGTAAAGGGGACCCACGAGCAGTACTTC

clone size: many
CDR3 length: 17
J gene: TRBJ2-1
V gene: TRBV3-1
D gene: TRBD2
CDR3 protein: CASSQAGRGRVYNEQFF
CDR3 DNA: TGTGCCAGCAGCCAAGCTGGCCGCGGGAGAGTGTACAATGAGCAGTTCTTC

clone size: -
CDR3 length: 14
J gene: TRBJ2-7
V gene: TRBV7-9
D gene: -
CDR3 protein: CASSPPGIAYEQYF
CDR3 DNA: TGTGCCAGTTCCCCCCCGGGAATCGCCTACGAGCAGTACTTC

clone size: few
CDR3 length: 15
J gene: TRBJ2-5
V gene: TRBV18
D gene: -
CDR3 protein: CASSPLSEGSETQYF
CDR3 DNA: TGTGCCAGCTCACCCCTTTCCGAGGGAAGCGAGACCCAGTACTTC

clone size: few
CDR3 length: 14
J gene: TRBJ1-1
V gene: TRBV4-3
D gene: -
CDR3 protein: CASSQQELDTEAFF
CDR3 DNA: TGCGCCAGCAGCCAACAAGAGTTGGACACTGAAGCTTTCTTT

clone size: -
CDR3 length: 14
J gene: TRBJ2-2
V gene: TRBV3-1
D gene: TRBD2
CDR3 protein: CASAREGHTGELFF
CDR3 DNA: TGTGCCAGCGCGCGGGAGGGCCACACCGGGGAGCTGTTTTTT

clone size: -
CDR3 length: 13
J gene: TRBJ2-2
V gene: TRBV20-1
D gene: TRBD2
CDR3 protein: CSARTSGGGELFF
CDR3 DNA: TGCAGTGCTAGGACTAGCGGTGGCGGGGAGCTGTTTTTT